Listed below are T cell receptor beta chains from one sample, sequenced in a study of blood T cell repertoires in COVID-19. The data were produced by immunoSEQ multiplex PCR, yet TCRdb's version contains in-frame clones alone and is incomplete. The sample has some 120,000 clones; less than 90% are singletons. The sequenced material came from peripheral blood. The receptor set was obtained from a man of 80 years or more with active or convalescent COVID-19. The conserved cysteine and the conserved F or W are not part of the CDR3 here.

v_call | cdr3_aa
TRBV12-3/TRBV12-4 | ASSGGNYGYT
TRBV7-3 | ASSLMAPSISGNTIY
TRBV15 | ATRGSGVLQETQY
TRBV13 | ASTTPPEAEQY
TRBV7-8 | ASSLDRSAYEQY
TRBV24-1 | ATSGRLGTDYSGANVLT
TRBV6-4 | ASTRTSGSLFQETQY
TRBV7-8 | ASSLVGSFNEQF
TRBV5-1 | ASSLGGGAETQY
TRBV19 | ASSITGAPNYGYT
TRBV28 | ASRAGGPQY